These T cell receptor beta chains were read from a single sample in a study of memory CD4+ T cells and cytomegalovirus serostatus. Some clones are missing from TCRdb's copy, which holds only in-frame ones; the method was immunoSEQ multiplex PCR. The sample contains roughly 50,000 clones, 82% of which appear only once. Sequenced sample: memory CD4+ T cells from blood. The receptors were sampled from an adult in good health and CMV-seronegative. Some clones in this sample may be carry-over from other donors' samples. Each CDR3 is given with its conserved first and last residue. The D gene is left open where the match is weak. Clone sizes are given selectively: once, few, many, or a class where the clone is expanded.

j_call d_call v_call clone_size cdr3_nt cdr3_aa
TRBJ2-1 TRBD1 TRBV18 - TGTGCCAGCTCACCCGGACAGGCGTCCTACAATGAGCAGTTCTTC CASSPGQASYNEQFF
TRBJ2-6 - TRBV19 - TGTGCCAGTAATTTCGGAGGCAGGACCTCTGGGGCCAACGTCCTGACTTTC CASNFGGRTSGANVLTF
TRBJ2-3 TRBD2 TRBV27 - TGTGCCAGTGGCAGCGGGGGGTGGGGGAGGGCCGGGGGACGCCCAGATACGCAGTATTTT CASGSGGWGRAGGRPDTQYF
TRBJ1-5 - TRBV5-1 - TGCGCCAGCAGCCCCTGGGGGGGAGGTCAGCCCCAGCATTTT CASSPWGGGQPQHF
TRBJ2-1 - TRBV29-1 - TGCAGCTCCGGAGGAGGAAGCTTCAATGAGCAGTTCTTC CSSGGGSFNEQFF
TRBJ2-1 - TRBV6-1 - TGTGCCGTAGGTCAAATAATCGGCAATGAGCAGTTCTTC CAVGQIIGNEQFF
TRBJ1-2 - TRBV18 - TGTGCCAGCTCACCACCTTATAGGGATCCTAATGGCTACACCTTC CASSPPYRDPNGYTF
TRBJ1-1 - TRBV6-6 - TGTGCCAGCAGTAATGAAGGAAACACTGAAGCTTTCTTT CASSNEGNTEAFF
TRBJ2-1 TRBD2 TRBV28 - TGTGCCAGCAGTTACGGACTAGCGAGGACCAATGAGCAGTTCTTC CASSYGLARTNEQFF
TRBJ1-1 - TRBV5-4 - TGTGCCAGTTTACCCTCGACAGCCAGCACTGAAGCTTTCTTT CASLPSTASTEAFF
TRBJ2-2 TRBD2 TRBV5-6 - TGTGCCAGCAGCCCCCTGACTAGCGGGAACACCGGGGAGCTGTTTTTT CASSPLTSGNTGELFF
TRBJ1-5 - TRBV30 - TGTGCCTGGGGGACCGGAGGTAGCAATCAGCCCCAGCATTTT CAWGTGGSNQPQHF
TRBJ1-6 TRBD1 TRBV5-4 - TGTGCCAGCAGCTTGGGACAGGCCACAGGGGCCCTCCACTTT CASSLGQATGALHF
TRBJ2-7 - TRBV20-1 - TGCAGTGCTACACAACGGGTCGAGCAGTACTTC CSATQRVEQYF
TRBJ1-1 - TRBV7-2 once TGTGCCAGCTCCGGGGGAGCCATCGACGCTTTCTTT CASSGGAIDAFF
TRBJ2-6 - TRBV7-2 - TGTGCCAGCAGCTTAGCGCACAGGGCTGGGGCCAACGTCCTGACTTTC CASSLAHRAGANVLTF
TRBJ2-1 TRBD2 TRBV10-3 - TGTGCCATACATAGCGGGAGGGCGCTGAATGAGCAGTTCTTC CAIHSGRALNEQFF
TRBJ1-2 TRBD1 TRBV5-1 - TGCGCCAGCAGCTTGGTTGAGGGGGCGGTTGGCTACACCTTC CASSLVEGAVGYTF
TRBJ2-5 TRBD2 TRBV28 - TGTGCCAGCATTGGTCAAGCGGGAGGCCCAGGAACCCAGTACTTC CASIGQAGGPGTQYF
TRBJ2-5 TRBD2 TRBV11-2 - TGTGCCAGCAGCCGGGGACTAGCGGAAAATAGGAGAGAGACCCAGTACTTC CASSRGLAENRRETQYF
TRBJ1-5 - TRBV30 few TGTGCCTGGGCCCCGGGTTTTACTCAGCCCCAGCATTTT CAWAPGFTQPQHF
TRBJ2-5 TRBD1 TRBV28 - TGTGCCAGCAGTTCCCCGGGACAGGGGAGAGAGACCCAGTACTTC CASSSPGQGRETQYF
TRBJ1-1 - TRBV30 few TGTGCCTGGAGTGTGAAGGGGTCGAACACTGAAGCTTTCTTT CAWSVKGSNTEAFF
TRBJ2-5 - TRBV10-3 once TGTGCCACCAGTCGGGGACCACATTTCCAAGAGACCCAGTACTTC CATSRGPHFQETQYF
TRBJ1-3 - TRBV5-1 - TGCGCCAGCAGCTTGGACGGGTCTGGAAACACCATATATTTT CASSLDGSGNTIYF
TRBJ2-7 TRBD1 TRBV28 - TGTGCCAGCAGCTCCGACCCGGGACAGGGAAGTAAGCAGTACTTC CASSSDPGQGSKQYF
TRBJ2-1 - TRBV7-2 - TGTGCCAGCAGCTCCGGTGGGCGAGGCGAGCAGTTCTTC CASSSGGRGEQFF
TRBJ1-5 - TRBV2 once TGTGCCAGCAGTGTCGGGAGTTGGAATCAGCCCCAGCATTTT CASSVGSWNQPQHF
TRBJ2-1 TRBD2 TRBV7-9 - TGTGCCAGCAGCTTGGGGACTAGTCTCCACAATGAGCAGTTCTTC CASSLGTSLHNEQFF
TRBJ1-2 - TRBV4-2 - TGTGCCAGCAGCCAAGAGAGGGGGTCGGGTGGCTACACCTTC CASSQERGSGGYTF
TRBJ2-1 - TRBV5-5 - TGTGCCAGCAGCTTGGGGGCCTCGAAGGACTACAATGAGCAGTTCTTC CASSLGASKDYNEQFF
TRBJ2-3 - TRBV25-1 - TGTGCCAGCAGTGGCGGACGGGACCAACATGCAGATACGCAGTATTTT CASSGGRDQHADTQYF
TRBJ1-6 - TRBV6-6 - TGTGCCAGTCTAGACAGGTCTACTGTTTCAGCCCTCCACTTT CASLDRSTVSALHF
TRBJ1-2 - TRBV7-9 - TGTGCCAGCAGCTCCGACTTCCCGTTAGCTAACTATGGCTACACCTTC CASSSDFPLANYGYTF
TRBJ2-5 - TRBV5-6 - TGTGCCAGCAGCTTTCAAGCGGGTCCTTCAAGAAGGACCCAGTACTTC CASSFQAGPSRRTQYF
TRBJ1-4 - TRBV30 - TGTGCCTGGACCAGGGTTAATGAAAAACTGTTTTTT CAWTRVNEKLFF
TRBJ1-2 TRBD1 TRBV30 - TGTGCCTGGAGTACGGACAGGGCGCGCGGCTACACCTTC CAWSTDRARGYTF
TRBJ1-5 - TRBV30 - TGTGCCTGGAGTAAGGAAAGCGCCAATCAGCCCCAGCATTTT CAWSKESANQPQHF
TRBJ2-7 TRBD1 TRBV27 few TGTGCCAGCAGTCCGACAGGGAAATCCTACGAGCAGTACTTC CASSPTGKSYEQYF
TRBJ2-3 TRBD2 TRBV7-8 - TGTGCCAGCAGCGCACTAGCGCAGCGGGCGGATACGCAGTATTTT CASSALAQRADTQYF
TRBJ1-6 - TRBV7-3 few TGTGCCAGCAGCGTGGGGCCGGCCCATTCACCCCTCCACTTT CASSVGPAHSPLHF
TRBJ1-5 - TRBV18 - TGTGCCAGCTCACCATCGGGGGTCAATCAGCCCCAGCATTTT CASSPSGVNQPQHF
TRBJ2-3 - TRBV2 - TGTGCCAGCCAGCGGACCGGAGGTACAGATACGCAGTATTTT CASQRTGGTDTQYF
TRBJ2-4 - TRBV28 - TGTGCCAGCAGTCCCTCTCGGATAGCCAAAAACATTCAGTACTTC CASSPSRIAKNIQYF
TRBJ2-2 - TRBV6-1 - TGTGCCAGCAGTGATCATACCGGGGAGCTGTTTTTT CASSDHTGELFF
TRBJ1-3 - TRBV28 - TGTGCCAGCTCAGACCGAAGCACCATATATTTT CASSDRSTIYF
TRBJ2-1 - TRBV7-2 - TGTGCCAGCAGCTTAGAGGGTGGTGAGCAGTTCTTC CASSLEGGEQFF
TRBJ2-2 - TRBV27 - TGTGCCAGCATCGCTCCGGGCGGGGAGCTGTTTTTT CASIAPGGELFF
TRBJ2-7 TRBD2 TRBV18 - TGTGCCAGCTCCCCGTCGAAGGGGAGGGACGAGCAGTACTTC CASSPSKGRDEQYF
TRBJ2-2 TRBD2 TRBV4-1 - TGCGCCAGCAAACGGGGGGCGAACACCGGGGAGCTGTTTTTT CASKRGANTGELFF